The 21 T cell receptor beta chains below come from one sample, sequenced in a study of cytotoxic CD8 clonotypes in ibrutinib-treated CLL. Only in-frame clones appear in the TCRdb table, and some are missing; sequencing was by immunoSEQ multiplex PCR. The table has 40,000 to 60,000 clones, approximately 50% seen once. The sequences come from PBMCs, collected after 12 months of ibrutinib treatment. These receptors originate from a human donor with chronic lymphocytic leukemia.

The chain couples TRBV2 to TRBJ2-4; maybe TRBD2 (5 bases). The CDR3 extends over 11 amino acids. Germline V gene data show CDR1 as SNHLY and CDR2 as FYNNEI. V dropped 6 bases and J dropped 12 bases, with 12 bases sitting between them. The DNA of the CDR3 is TGTGCCAGCAGAGAATCGGAGGCTCAGTACTTC. Encoded protein: CASRESEAQYF.

J is TRBJ2-1 and V is TRBV6-6; 11 bases line up with TRBD2. Per germline, CDR1 MNHNY and CDR2 SVGAGI (reference sequence). The V segment lost 2 bases and the J segment 9 bases; nucleotides outside the gene matches: 6. CDR3 length: 15 residues. DNA for the CDR3: TGTGCCAGCAGTTACGGCCATAGCGGGAGGGCTGAGCAGTTCTTC. This codes for CASSYGHSGRAEQFF.

This chain links TRBV9 with TRBJ2-1; TRBD1 agrees at 7 bases. CDR3 length equals 16 residues. V was clipped by 4 bases and J by 4 bases; unmatched bases: 11. Germline CDR1 reads SGDLS; CDR2 reads YYNGEE. The CDR3: CASSLRTGQMYNEQFF. CDR3 bases: TGTGCCAGCAGCCTCAGGACGGGACAGATGTACAATGAGCAGTTCTTC.

The V call is TRBV5-1, the J call TRBJ2-1; 7 bases line up with TRBD1. The CDR3 has 14 amino acids. Looked up from germline, CDR1 is SGHRS and CDR2 is YFSETQ. V was clipped by 3 bases and J by 7 bases; unmatched bases: 7. The CDR3 DNA is TGCGCCAGCAGCTCCCAGGGGGTGGTAAATGAGCAGTTCTTC. Its translation is CASSSQGVVNEQFF.

The V and J genes are TRBV6-1 and TRBJ1-3, with D unclear. V lost 4 bases to trimming and J lost 4 bases, with 14 bases between them. Germline CDR1 MNHNS, CDR2 SASEGT. The CDR3 covers 15 residues. The CDR3, as DNA: TGTGCCAGCAGTGTCTACCCGCAGAACGGAAACACCATATATTTT. This translates into CASSVYPQNGNTIYF.

On this clone itself: This CDR3 is also generated by other DNA sequences in the sample. CDR3 amino acids: CASSPTGGETQYF. DNA for the CDR3: TGTGCCAGCTCACCGACAGGCGGGGAGACCCAGTACTTC. V usage is TRBV18 and J usage is TRBJ2-5; perhaps TRBD1 as D (6 bases). This CDR3 has 13 amino acids. V lost 3 bases, J lost 5 bases, and 10 bases lay in between. Per the germline V gene, CDR1 is KGHSH and CDR2 is LQKENI.

Only a few counts were recorded for this clone. The gene calls are TRBV7-9 and TRBJ2-1; 7 nucleotides align to TRBD2. This CDR3 is 14 amino acids long. With V trimmed by 7 bases and J by 6 bases, 9 bases remained unmatched. Germline CDR1 reads SEHNR; CDR2 reads FQNEAQ (reference sequence). CDR3 bases: TGTGCCAGCACCAGACTAGCAAGGGTCAATGAGCAGTTCTTC. Translated: CASTRLARVNEQFF.

The gene calls are TRBV7-3 and TRBJ1-1; D is undetermined. The CDR3 covers 13 residues. Trimming removed 4 bases at V and 6 bases at J, with 12 bases between. The germline CDR1 and CDR2 sequences are SGHTA and FQGTGA. The CDR3: CASSSLGVSEAFF. Here the CDR3 DNA reads TGTGCCAGCAGCTCTCTTGGGGTTTCTGAAGCTTTCTTT.

The chain links TRBV11-2 to TRBJ2-7; D not resolved. The CDR3 consists of 11 residues. Germline values: CDR1 SGHAT, CDR2 FQNNGV. Trimming cost V 4 bases and J 5 bases, with 6 bases left between them. The DNA of the CDR3 is TGTGCCAGCAGCTCTGGGCACGAGCAGTACTTC. It encodes CASSSGHEQYF.

The chain couples TRBV7-8 to TRBJ1-1; a possible D gene is TRBD1 (5 bases). This CDR3 comprises 14 residues. Germline CDR1 is SGHVS and CDR2 is FQNEAQ. Trimming stripped 5 bases from V and 3 bases from J, with 13 bases between. The CDR3 loop is CASSPGLGDTEAFF. The CDR3 nucleotides are TGTGCCAGCAGCCCGGGACTAGGGGACACTGAAGCTTTCTTT. Full variable domain (remainder filled in from reference TRBV7-8 and TRBJ1-1): GAGVSQSPRYKVAKRGQDVALRCDPISGHVSLFWYQQALGQGPEFLTYFQNEAQLDKSGLPSDRFFAERPEGSVSTLKIQRTQQEDSAVYLCASSPGLGDTEAFFGQGTRLTVV.

Only a few counts were recorded for this clone. CDR3 in amino acids: CASSLGDSSGANVLTF. CDR3 in DNA: TGCGCCAGCAGCTTGGGGGACAGCTCTGGGGCCAACGTCCTGACTTTC. The chain is built from TRBV5-1 and TRBJ2-6, with 7 positions matching TRBD1. Germline assignment: CDR1 SGHRS and CDR2 YFSETQ. The J segment lost 0 bases and the V segment lost 0 bases, leaving 0 bases of the junction unmatched. CDR3 length: 16 amino acids.

In this sample, this clone turned up a few times. The rearrangement uses TRBV5-4 and TRBJ2-2; 9 nucleotides agree with TRBD1. V was pared by 4 bases and J by 0 bases, with 4 bases of the junction left unmatched. Germline CDR1 SGHNT, CDR2 YYREEE (reference sequence). The length of the CDR3 is 16 residues. In DNA, the CDR3 is TGTGCCAGCAGCGCTGGGACAGGGCCGAACACCGGGGAGCTGTTTTTT. Translated, it gives CASSAGTGPNTGELFF.

This chain joins TRBV7-9 and TRBJ2-5; a weak D match, TRBD1 (6 bases). Germline V gives CDR1 SEHNR, CDR2 FQNEAQ (reference sequence). The CDR3 runs 13 residues. Trimming removed 6 bases at V and 4 bases at J, with 12 bases between. CDR3 nucleotide sequence: TGTGCCAGCAGACTAACAGGGCGAGAGACCCAGTACTTC. It yields the protein CASRLTGRETQYF. Full variable domain (outside the CDR3, taken from reference TRBV7-9 and TRBJ2-5): DTGVSQNPRHKITKRGQNVTFRCDPISEHNRLYWYRQTLGQGPEFLTYFQNEAQLEKSRLLSDRFSAERPKGSFSTLEIQRTEQGDSAMYLCASRLTGRETQYFGPGTRLLVL.

The CDR3 DNA reads TGTGCCAGCAGTTCTAGCCGGACAGCAAGGACCTACGAGCAGTACTTC. This encodes CASSSSRTARTYEQYF. This chain links TRBV27 with TRBJ2-7; a weak D match, TRBD1 (6 bases). From germline, CDR1 is MNHEY and CDR2 SMNVEV (reference sequence). V was clipped by 4 bases and J by 2 bases, with 18 bases between them. This CDR3 has 16 residues.

This clone was detected only a few times. The gene calls are TRBV5-5 and TRBJ2-7; D not resolved. Looked up from germline, CDR1 is SGHKS and CDR2 is YYEKEE (reference sequence). This CDR3 is built from 14 residues. V lost 1 base and J 0 bases, leaving 8 bases between the germline ends. The CDR3 loop is CASSLTATSYEQYF. DNA of the CDR3: TGTGCCAGCAGCTTGACAGCCACCTCCTACGAGCAGTACTTC.

This clone has a handful of counts. The chain is built from TRBV7-6 and TRBJ2-7; possibly TRBD2 for D (6 bases). Germline V gives CDR1 SGHVS, CDR2 FNYEAQ. The V end lost 0 bases, the J end lost 7 bases, and 10 bases lay between the germline ends. The CDR3 spans 13 residues. CDR3 amino acids: CASSLARGSEQYF. CDR3 coding DNA: TGTGCCAGCAGCTTAGCGCGGGGTAGTGAGCAGTACTTC.

The table lists this clone with a few counts. This chain uses TRBV6-1 with TRBJ1-6; D unresolved. Germline V gives CDR1 MNHNS, CDR2 SASEGT. CDR3 length: 14 amino acids. V was shortened by 1 base and J by 14 bases, with 15 bases between the two germline ends. CDR3 sequence (DNA): TGTGCCAGCAGTGAAGTTGGGCGGGTAAGGTCCCTCCACTTT. Protein product: CASSEVGRVRSLHF.

The chain uses TRBV19 and TRBJ1-4; perhaps TRBD1 as D (6 bases). V lost 6 bases and J 4 bases, leaving 15 bases between the germline ends. Germline loops: CDR1 LNHDA, CDR2 SQIVND (reference sequence). This CDR3 region has 15 residues. Here the CDR3 DNA reads TGTGCCAGTAGCACCGACGGACAGAATAATGAAAAACTGTTTTTT. It yields the protein CASSTDGQNNEKLFF.

The chain combines TRBV7-9 with TRBJ1-1; D remains ambiguous. This CDR3 is 14 amino acids long. Trimming removed 6 bases at V and 0 bases at J, with 11 bases between. The germline gives CDR1 SEHNR, CDR2 FQNEAQ (reference sequence). CDR3 DNA sequence: TGTGCCAGCAGATCCCCGGCCCTGAACACTGAAGCTTTCTTT. This encodes CASRSPALNTEAFF.

The table lists this clone with many counts. V gene TRBV19 combines with J gene TRBJ1-4; no clear D. In germline, CDR1 is LNHDA, CDR2 SQIVND (reference sequence). The CDR3 has 13 amino acids. Trimming shortened V by 9 bases and J by 0 bases, and 8 bases separated the two germline ends. The CDR3 DNA reads TGTGCCAGCCAGACAACAACTAATGAAAAACTGTTTTTT. Translating it yields CASQTTTNEKLFF.

This clone was seen many times. The genes are TRBV9 and TRBJ2-1; 7 bases agree with TRBD2. J was trimmed by 2 bases and V by 5 bases; bases with no gene match: 7. Germline lookup yields CDR1 SGDLS and CDR2 YYNGEE. CDR3 length: 15 amino acids. The CDR3 loop reads CASSLRERTYNEQFF. The CDR3 nucleotides read TGTGCCAGCAGTTTGCGGGAGAGGACCTACAATGAGCAGTTCTTC.